This T cell receptor beta chain was recovered during a study of T cell responses to AZD1222 COVID-19 vaccine. The ends were cut back, 8 bases at V and 8 bases at J, with 16 bases in the middle. This CDR3 region has 12 residues. Germline V lookup: CDR1 SNHLY, CDR2 FYNNEI. Libraries were prepared by immunoSEQ multiplex PCR; TCRdb keeps only in-frame clonotypes and omits some of them. The sample comprises over 85,000 clones, 65% to 85% of which are singletons, and more than 13% rests with the top ten. The J gene is TRBJ2-7, the V gene TRBV2, with D perhaps TRBD2 (5 bases). The sequence came from an adult who received the AZD1222 COVID-19 vaccine. The specimen comprised peripheral blood, sampled 28 days after the second AZD1222 dose. The CDR3 loop is CASGKSWRQQYF. In DNA, the CDR3 is TGTGCCAGCGGGAAATCCTGGAGGCAGCAGTACTTC.